The 27 T cell receptor beta chains reported below all come from one sample, sequenced in a study of chemoradiotherapy in HPV16-positive cancers. Method: immunoSEQ multiplex PCR; TCRdb's copy keeps in-frame clones and lacks some. The sample gives just under 7,000 clones, around 79% of which show up once; more than 3.5% is in the top ten. The sample was collected from a patient who underwent chemoradiotherapy. The source is a human donor with HPV-associated anogenital cancer.

This clone was counted only a few times. The V call is TRBV6-6, the J call TRBJ1-3, with D possibly matching TRBD1 (5 bases). Germline-derived CDR1 and CDR2 are MNHNY and SVGAGI (reference sequence). V was cut by 3 bases and J by 2 bases, with 8 bases left in between. The CDR3 is 14 amino acids. CDR3 sequence (DNA): TGTGCCAGCAGTTATGTCAGGGCTGGAAACACCATATATTTT. Its protein is CASSYVRAGNTIYF.

This clone is a singleton in its sample. The J gene is TRBJ2-7, the V gene TRBV29-1; D gene unclear. The CDR3 has 15 amino acids. Germline V gene data show CDR1 as SQVTM and CDR2 as ANQGSEA. The germline V and J ends were trimmed by 4 bases and 0 bases, with 16 bases remaining between them. The CDR3 reads CSVGVPSRPSYEQYF. The CDR3 DNA follows: TGCAGCGTTGGGGTCCCCTCTCGGCCCTCCTACGAGCAGTACTTC.

The chain is built from TRBV9 and TRBJ2-7; 7 bases fit TRBD1. This CDR3 comprises 12 residues. Germline values: CDR1 SGDLS, CDR2 YYNGEE. Germline trimming cut 3 bases from V and 7 bases from J; bases unmatched to any gene: 4. The CDR3 DNA follows: TGTGCCAGCAGCGGTACAGGGGATGAGCAGTACTTC. Its protein product is CASSGTGDEQYF. Full variable domain (remainder filled in from reference TRBV9 and TRBJ2-7): DSGVTQTPKHLITATGQRVTLRCSPRSGDLSVYWYQQSLDQGLQFLIQYYNGEERAKGNILERFSAQQFPDLHSELNLSSLELGDSALYFCASSGTGDEQYFGPGTRLTVT.

V gene TRBV29-1 combines with J gene TRBJ2-7, with 12 bases identical to TRBD2. V trimming: 7 bases; J trimming: 2 bases; junction bases outside the gene matches: 3. Germline V gene data show CDR1 as SQVTM and CDR2 as ANQGSEA. The CDR3 loop spans 13 amino acids. The DNA for the CDR3 is TGCAGCGCTAGACTAGCGGGGGCCTACGAGCAGTACTTC. It is translated as CSARLAGAYEQYF.

The V and J genes are TRBV7-8 and TRBJ1-1; TRBD1 might be the D (5 bases). Trimming shortened V by 6 bases and J by 3 bases, and 11 bases separated the two germline ends. This CDR3 region has 13 residues. Per the germline V gene, CDR1 is SGHVS and CDR2 is FQNEAQ. CDR3 nucleotides: TGTGCCAGCAGGGTGGGGGGAGACACTGAAGCTTTCTTT. It yields the protein CASRVGGDTEAFF. The entire variable domain, with the rest obtained from reference TRBV7-8 and TRBJ1-1, is as follows: GAGVSQSPRYKVAKRGQDVALRCDPISGHVSLFWYQQALGQGPEFLTYFQNEAQLDKSGLPSDRFFAERPEGSVSTLKIQRTQQEDSAVYLCASRVGGDTEAFFGQGTRLTVV.

In DNA, the CDR3 is TGTGCCAGCCTGCCAGGGGGCGGACAGCCCCAGCATTTT. Its translation is CASLPGGGQPQHF. The chain has TRBV6-1 and TRBJ1-5, with TRBD1 identical over 8 bases. This CDR3 contains 13 residues. The germline V gene has CDR1 MNHNS and CDR2 SASEGT. V shed 8 bases and J 7 bases; nucleotides not matched to a gene: 7.

This chain links TRBV28 with TRBJ1-4; 9 bases line up with TRBD1. From germline, CDR1 is MDHEN and CDR2 SYDVKM. This CDR3 comprises 16 residues. The V and J ends lost 5 bases and 7 bases, in that order; junction bases with no gene match: 11. The DNA of the CDR3 is TGTGCCAGCAGTACTACCCCCGGGACAGGGACTGAAAAACTGTTTTTT. It yields the protein CASSTTPGTGTEKLFF.

The chain employs TRBV25-1 and TRBJ2-5, with D possibly matching TRBD2 (5 bases). The CDR3 covers 14 residues. Germline V lookup: CDR1 MGHDK, CDR2 SYGVNS. Between the trimmed V and J ends, which lost 2 bases and 1 base, there was a span of 8 bases. CDR3 sequence reads: CASSERGFQETQYF. CDR3 bases: TGTGCCAGCAGTGAACGGGGATTCCAAGAGACCCAGTACTTC. Filled out from reference TRBV25-1 and TRBJ2-5, the complete variable domain reads EADIYQTPRYLVIGTGKKITLECSQTMGHDKMYWYQQDPGMELHLIHYSYGVNSTEKGDLSSESTVSRIRTEHFPLTLESARPSHTSQYLCASSERGFQETQYFGPGTRLLVL.

CDR3 loop: CAWNGGDTDTQYF. CDR3 bases: TGTGCCTGGAATGGGGGGGACACAGATACGCAGTATTTT. This chain uses TRBV30 with TRBJ2-3, with 7 bases aligning to TRBD2. In germline, CDR1 is GTSNPN, CDR2 SVGIG (reference sequence). V shed 4 bases and J 2 bases; nucleotides not matched to a gene: 3. The CDR3 spans 13 residues.

In this sample, this clone turned up a few times. The chain combines TRBV6-4 with TRBJ1-1; D ambiguous. Trimming left V 2 bases short and J 5 bases short, with 12 bases between. This CDR3 has 14 residues. Germline lookup yields CDR1 MRHNA and CDR2 SNTAGT. The CDR3 sequence: CASSDTHMDTEAFF. CDR3 DNA sequence: TGTGCCAGCAGTGACACCCATATGGATACTGAAGCTTTCTTT.

The rearrangement joins TRBV10-3 to TRBJ2-7; 10 positions agree with TRBD1. CDR1 is ENHRY and CDR2 is SYGVKD in the germline V gene. V shed 6 bases and J 5 bases; nucleotides not matched to a gene: 4. This CDR3 is built from 13 residues. CDR3 DNA: TGTGCCATCAGGGAGACAGGGGGCCACGAGCAGTACTTC. It yields the protein CAIRETGGHEQYF.

This clone was seen a single time. This chain joins TRBV10-3 and TRBJ2-7; D could derive from TRBD1 or TRBD2 (5 bases each). CDR1 and CDR2 (germline): ENHRY, SYGVKD. V gave up 6 bases and J gave up 2 bases, with 14 bases separating them. The CDR3 has 14 amino acids. CDR3 region: CAISRRRGPYEQYF. The CDR3 DNA is TGTGCCATCAGCCGTAGACGGGGCCCCTACGAGCAGTACTTC.

V is TRBV5-5 and J is TRBJ1-1, with 8 bases matching TRBD1. The junction had 13 bases not matched to a gene; V was cut back by 2 bases and J by 7 bases. CDR3 length: 16 residues. Looked up from germline, CDR1 is SGHKS and CDR2 is YYEKEE (reference sequence). The CDR3 DNA follows: TGTGCCAGCAGCTTCCCCAGGGGGCGCAGCTGGGTTGAAGCTTTCTTT. Its translation: CASSFPRGRSWVEAFF.

This chain joins TRBV4-2 and TRBJ1-6, with 7 bases matching TRBD1. The CDR3 is 16 residues long. CDR1 and CDR2 from the germline V gene are LGHNA and YNFKEQ. V shed 2 bases, J shed 0 bases, and the junction held 1 base outside the gene matches. The DNA for the CDR3 is TGTGCCAGCAGCCAATCAGGGGGCTCCTATAATTCACCCCTCCACTTT. Amino acids: CASSQSGGSYNSPLHF.

The rearrangement links TRBV28 to TRBJ2-7; no clear D gene. Germline V gives CDR1 MDHEN, CDR2 SYDVKM. V was trimmed by 5 bases and J by 5 bases, leaving 13 bases between them. The CDR3 is 13 amino acids. The CDR3 region is CASSLPTGNEQYF. The CDR3 nucleotides are TGTGCCAGCAGTCTCCCCACGGGCAACGAGCAGTACTTC. The variable domain in full, with the rest retrieved from reference TRBV28 and TRBJ2-7, is DVKVTQSSRYLVKRTGEKVFLECVQDMDHENMFWYRQDPGLGLRLIYFSYDVKMKEKGDIPEGYSVSREKKERFSLILESASTNQTSMYLCASSLPTGNEQYFGPGTRLTVT.

The chain couples TRBV11-2 to TRBJ2-7; the D gene could be TRBD1 or TRBD2 (5 bases each). V dropped 1 base and J dropped 2 bases, with 12 bases sitting between them. CDR3 length: 15 amino acids. Germline lookup yields CDR1 SGHAT and CDR2 FQNNGV. CDR3 coding DNA: TGTGCCAGCAGCTTAGTTGCAGGGAGACCCTACGAGCAGTACTTC. It yields the protein CASSLVAGRPYEQYF.

The chain uses TRBV4-2 and TRBJ1-5; TRBD1 matches 7 bases. Per the germline V gene, CDR1 is LGHNA and CDR2 is YNFKEQ. The CDR3 has 16 residues. V was clipped by 3 bases and J by 6 bases; unmatched bases: 11. The CDR3 spells CASSQSTDRPPQPQHF. The CDR3 region has the DNA TGTGCCAGCAGCCAGAGTACGGACAGGCCGCCTCAGCCCCAGCATTTT.

V usage is TRBV9 and J usage is TRBJ2-6; D not certain. V was pared by 4 bases and J by 1 base, with 15 bases between. Germline values: CDR1 SGDLS, CDR2 YYNGEE. The CDR3 is 17 amino acids. The CDR3 sequence: CASSSGPNPSGANVLTF. The CDR3 coding sequence is TGTGCCAGCAGCTCCGGACCTAACCCGTCTGGGGCCAACGTCCTGACTTTC.

The chain combines TRBV5-4 with TRBJ2-6, with D tentatively TRBD1 (5 bases). The CDR3 contains 15 residues. The germline gives CDR1 SGHNT, CDR2 YYREEE (reference sequence). V was shortened by 7 bases and J by 6 bases, with 17 bases between the two germline ends. CDR3 coding DNA: TGTGCCAGCGATTACAAGGGGTCAGAGGCCAACGTCCTGACTTTC. Encoded protein: CASDYKGSEANVLTF. The full variable domain, completed using reference TRBV5-4 and TRBJ2-6, is ETGVTQSPTHLIKTRGQQVTLRCSSQSGHNTVSWYQQALGQGPQFIFQYYREEENGRGNFPPRFSGLQFPNYSSELNVNALELDDSALYLCASDYKGSEANVLTFGAGSRLTVL.

V usage is TRBV29-1 and J usage is TRBJ1-5, with 7 bases aligning to TRBD1. This CDR3 region has 14 residues. J gave up 3 bases and V 6 bases, and 8 bases lay outside the gene matches. Germline CDR1 and CDR2: SQVTM and ANQGSEA. The CDR3 sequence: CSVAGTANNQPQHF. The CDR3 nucleotides are TGCAGCGTGGCCGGGACAGCTAACAATCAGCCCCAGCATTTT.

Comment on this clone: The same CDR3 also results from other DNA sequences found in this sample. The CDR3 region is CASRPGTGPSTEQYF. CDR3 DNA: TGTGCCAGTAGACCCGGGACAGGTCCCTCTACCGAGCAGTACTTC. V and J are TRBV19 and TRBJ2-7, with 8 positions matching TRBD1. The trim removed 6 bases at V and 6 bases at J, leaving 13 bases unmatched. The CDR3 sequence is 15 residues long. In germline, CDR1 is LNHDA, CDR2 SQIVND (reference sequence).

CDR3 residues: CASSPRGGGYEQYF. CDR3 bases: TGTGCCAGCTCTCCCCGGGGAGGGGGCTACGAGCAGTACTTC. The chain has TRBV18 and TRBJ2-7; the D gene is possibly TRBD2 (7 bases). In germline, CDR1 is KGHSH, CDR2 LQKENI. This CDR3 comprises 14 residues. V lost 6 bases to trimming and J lost 3 bases, with 15 bases between them.

This sequence joins TRBV6-1 and TRBJ1-6; 7 nucleotides match TRBD1. Germline CDR1 MNHNS, CDR2 SASEGT. The CDR3 runs to 13 residues. Trimming at V came to 6 bases and at J to 10 bases, leaving 6 bases not matched to a gene. Here the CDR3 DNA reads TGTGCCAGCAGACAGGGGACGAGGTCACCCCTCCACTTT. Protein product: CASRQGTRSPLHF.

J is TRBJ2-2 and V is TRBV4-1; the match to TRBD1 covers 7 bases. There are 15 residues in the CDR3. With V trimmed by 4 bases and J by 0 bases, 2 bases remained unmatched. Per the germline V gene, CDR1 is MGHRA and CDR2 is YSYEKL. CDR3 region: CASSRQGANTGELFF. CDR3 coding DNA: TGCGCCAGCAGCCGTCAGGGGGCGAACACCGGGGAGCTGTTTTTT.

This clone was found once. CDR3 loop: CASSGEGTDTEAFF. The CDR3 DNA follows: TGTGCCAGCTCTGGGGAGGGTACGGACACTGAAGCTTTCTTT. The chain carries TRBV21-1 and TRBJ1-1. TRBV21-1 is a pseudogene locus. The CDR3 is 14 residues long.

V is TRBV2 and J is TRBJ1-1; a weak D match, TRBD1 (6 bases). Trimming removed 6 bases at V and 0 bases at J, with 14 bases between. CDR3 length: 15 residues. In germline, CDR1 is SNHLY, CDR2 FYNNEI. In nucleotides, the CDR3 is TGTGCCAGCAGCGGCGACAGGCCGATGAACACTGAAGCTTTCTTT. Translation: CASSGDRPMNTEAFF.

The rearrangement uses TRBV6-5 and TRBJ2-7; TRBD1 aligns across 9 bases. The CDR3 runs 16 residues. Germline lookup yields CDR1 MNHEY and CDR2 SVGAGI. V shed 0 bases, J shed 3 bases, and the junction held 6 bases outside the gene matches. CDR3 sequence (DNA): TGTGCCAGCAGTTACTCCCCGACAGGGGGTGGCTACGAGCAGTACTTC. It is translated as CASSYSPTGGGYEQYF.